The 18 T cell receptor beta chains listed next were all sequenced from one sample in a study of cytomegalovirus exposure and HLA in healthy donors. Primers: 60 Vbeta forward and 13 Jbeta reverse. The repertoire was sequenced with immunoSEQ multiplex PCR; TCRdb's copy has only in-frame clones and lacks some. The sample consists of more than 60,000 clones, 75% to 80% of them appearing once. The sequencing sample was made of PBMCs. The receptors stem from a man aged 18-30 years in good health and CMV-seronegative.

The V and J genes are TRBV7-2 and TRBJ2-3, with D possibly matching TRBD2 (5 bases). The CDR3 contains 14 residues. The germline V and J ends were trimmed by 4 bases and 3 bases, with 11 bases remaining between them. Germline V gene data show CDR1 as SGHTA and CDR2 as FQGNSA. CDR3 sequence (DNA): TGTGCCAGCAGCTCATCGGGGTGGACAGATACGCAGTATTTT. Translating gives CASSSSGWTDTQYF.

The chain uses TRBV4-3 and TRBJ1-2; 9 nucleotides align to TRBD1. CDR1 LGHNA and CDR2 YSLEER come from the germline V gene. CDR3 length: 12 residues. V lost 0 bases to trimming and J lost 12 bases; unmatched junction nucleotides: 2. CDR3 region: CASSQETGGHTF. The CDR3 nucleotides are TGCGCCAGCAGCCAAGAGACAGGGGGGCACACCTTC.

This clone appeared once. The V call is TRBV9, the J call TRBJ1-1; possibly TRBD1 for D (6 bases). The CDR3 totals 16 residues. The germline V gene has CDR1 SGDLS and CDR2 YYNGEE. V gave up 0 bases and J gave up 0 bases, with 12 bases separating them. In DNA, the CDR3 is TGTGCCAGCAGCGTAGAGGGCAGGGGAATGAACACTGAAGCTTTCTTT. It specifies CASSVEGRGMNTEAFF.

This chain links TRBV19 with TRBJ2-2; the D gene is possibly TRBD2 (5 bases). Germline assignment: CDR1 LNHDA and CDR2 SQIVND (reference sequence). CDR3 length: 15 residues. V was trimmed by 10 bases and J by 1 base, leaving 16 bases between them. Here the CDR3 reads CANPSGKGNTGELFF. The CDR3, as DNA: TGTGCCAACCCTTCGGGGAAAGGGAACACCGGGGAGCTGTTTTTT.

The chain is built from TRBV30 and TRBJ2-1; 8 bases are a match to TRBD2. Germline lookup yields CDR1 GTSNPN and CDR2 SVGIG (reference sequence). The CDR3 totals 15 residues. Trimming removed 0 bases from V and 11 bases from J; junction bases left unmatched: 12. DNA for the CDR3: TGTGCCTGGAGTGTAACACTGCCTAGCGGGCGCAAGCAGTTCTTC. It is translated as CAWSVTLPSGRKQFF.

This clone has a single count. The chain couples TRBV7-3 to TRBJ2-3, with D possibly being TRBD1 (5 bases). The V gene's germline CDR1 is SGHTA and CDR2 FQGTGA. The CDR3 is 14 residues long. V gave up 5 bases and J gave up 2 bases, with 11 bases separating them. As DNA, the CDR3 is TGTGCCAGCAGCCCGCAGGGTACCACAGATACGCAGTATTTT. Encoded protein: CASSPQGTTDTQYF.

The chain has TRBV5-8 and TRBJ2-7; D is unclear. This CDR3 comprises 13 residues. V was cut by 0 bases and J by 6 bases, with 10 bases left in between. Germline V CDR1 and CDR2: SGHTS, YDEGEE. CDR3 protein: CASSLESASEQYF. CDR3 coding DNA: TGTGCCAGCAGCTTGGAGTCCGCGAGCGAGCAGTACTTC.

V and J are TRBV30 and TRBJ1-3; D is ambiguous. CDR3 length: 12 residues. Germline assignment: CDR1 GTSNPN and CDR2 SVGIG (reference sequence). The germline V and J ends were trimmed by 3 bases and 2 bases, with 5 bases remaining between them. Here the CDR3 reads CAWRSAGNTIYF. The CDR3 DNA is TGTGCCTGGAGGTCGGCTGGAAACACCATATATTTT.

The chain combines TRBV5-6 with TRBJ2-3, with 12 nucleotides matching TRBD2. The germline V gene encodes CDR1 SGHDT and CDR2 YYEEEE. Trimming took 1 base from V and 6 from J; bases not matched to a gene: 3. This CDR3 is 15 amino acids long. In nucleotides, the CDR3 is TGTGCCAGCAGCTTGAGGCTAGCGGGGGGGGATACGCAGTATTTT. Protein product: CASSLRLAGGDTQYF.

The gene calls are TRBV5-1 and TRBJ1-5; D gene uncertain. CDR3 length equals 14 residues. Trimming took off 3 bases at V and 4 bases at J, with 11 bases between the two ends. Per the germline V gene, CDR1 is SGHRS and CDR2 is YFSETQ. The CDR3 loop is CASSSGGGNQPQHF. The CDR3 bases are TGCGCCAGCAGCTCAGGAGGAGGGAATCAGCCCCAGCATTTT.

The gene calls are TRBV7-9 and TRBJ2-3; a possible D gene is TRBD1 (5 bases). There are 14 residues in the CDR3. CDR1 and CDR2 from the germline V gene are SEHNR and FQNEAQ (reference sequence). Trimming left V 5 bases short and J 4 bases short, with 13 bases between. The CDR3: CASSPVGRADTQYF. CDR3 DNA: TGTGCCAGCAGCCCGGTGGGGCGCGCAGATACGCAGTATTTT. Variable domain in full (rest from reference TRBV7-9 and TRBJ2-3): DTGVSQNPRHKITKRGQNVTFRCDPISEHNRLYWYRQTLGQGPEFLTYFQNEAQLEKSRLLSDRFSAERPKGSFSTLEIQRTEQGDSAMYLCASSPVGRADTQYFGPGTRLTVL.

This chain uses TRBV10-2 with TRBJ2-5; D ambiguous. The V gene's germline CDR1 is WSHSY and CDR2 SAAADI. V was cut by 0 bases and J by 4 bases, with 12 bases left in between. CDR3 length equals 15 residues. CDR3 protein: CASSESSKTGETQYF. The CDR3 nucleotides are TGCGCCAGCAGTGAGTCGAGTAAGACGGGAGAGACCCAGTACTTC.

This clone was seen more than once but under ten times. The chain recombines TRBV30 with TRBJ2-7, with 10 nucleotides matching TRBD1. The ends lost 2 bases at V and 2 bases at J; junction bases unmatched: 6. Looked up from germline, CDR1 is GTSNPN and CDR2 is SVGIG (reference sequence). The CDR3 length is 15 residues. The CDR3 coding sequence is TGTGCCTGGAGTCCGGTCGGACAGGGGGCCTACGAGCAGTACTTC. It is translated as CAWSPVGQGAYEQYF.

The chain joins TRBV5-6 to TRBJ2-1, with a weak D call TRBD2 (5 bases). V shed 1 base and J shed 2 bases, with 13 bases lying between them. The CDR3 runs 16 residues. Germline CDR1 reads SGHDT; CDR2 reads YYEEEE. The CDR3 protein is CASSLLLGSTYNEQFF. For the CDR3, the DNA is TGTGCCAGCAGCTTGCTCTTGGGGAGTACCTACAATGAGCAGTTCTTC.

This rearrangement joins TRBV5-1 to TRBJ2-3; D is perhaps TRBD2 (6 bases). V was pared by 4 bases and J by 0 bases, with 30 bases between. The germline gives CDR1 SGHRS, CDR2 YFSETQ. The CDR3 is made up of 21 amino acids. For the CDR3, the DNA is TGCGCCAGCAGCCGAAGGGACTTCCCGAGGAAGGTACTCTTTAGCACAGATACGCAGTATTTT. Its protein is CASSRRDFPRKVLFSTDTQYF. Using reference TRBV5-1 and TRBJ2-3 for the parts outside the CDR3, the full variable domain is KAGVTQTPRYLIKTRGQQVTLSCSPISGHRSVSWYQQTPGQGLQFLFEYFSETQRNKGNFPGRFSGRQFSNSRSEMNVSTLELGDSALYLCASSRRDFPRKVLFSTDTQYFGPGTRLTVL.

This rearrangement joins TRBV9 to TRBJ1-4; possibly TRBD1 for D (6 bases). The CDR3 totals 14 residues. Germline V gives CDR1 SGDLS, CDR2 YYNGEE. V lost 0 bases and J 6 bases, leaving 9 bases between the germline ends. The CDR3 sequence is CASSVDRTDEKLFF. In nucleotides, the CDR3 is TGTGCCAGCAGCGTAGACCGGACAGATGAAAAACTGTTTTTT.

This chain links TRBV2 with TRBJ1-3; no clear D gene. Trimming removed 6 bases from V and 0 bases from J, with 9 bases in between. The CDR3 loop spans 14 amino acids. Germline V CDR1 and CDR2: SNHLY, FYNNEI. The CDR3 loop is CASRRVSSGNTIYF. Written as DNA, the CDR3 is TGTGCCAGCAGGAGGGTGAGCTCTGGAAACACCATATATTTT.

The sample holds one count of this clone. The chain has TRBV2 and TRBJ1-2; 8 bases fit TRBD1. The trim removed 6 bases at V and 1 base at J, leaving 7 bases unmatched. This CDR3 has 15 residues. Germline-derived CDR1 and CDR2 are SNHLY and FYNNEI. CDR3 residues: CASSRTTGGNYGYTF. CDR3 DNA sequence: TGTGCCAGCAGCCGTACCACAGGGGGTAACTATGGCTACACCTTC.